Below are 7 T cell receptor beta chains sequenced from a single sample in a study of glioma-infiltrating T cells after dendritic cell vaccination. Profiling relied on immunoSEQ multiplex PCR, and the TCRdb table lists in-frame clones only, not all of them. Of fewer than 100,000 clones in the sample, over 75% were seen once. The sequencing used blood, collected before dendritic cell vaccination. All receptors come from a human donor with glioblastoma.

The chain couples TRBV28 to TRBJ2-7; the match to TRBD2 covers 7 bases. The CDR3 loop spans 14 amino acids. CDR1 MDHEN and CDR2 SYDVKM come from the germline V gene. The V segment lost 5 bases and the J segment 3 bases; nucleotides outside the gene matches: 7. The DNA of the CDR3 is TGTGCCAGCAGTCCCCTAGCGGAGTTCTACGAGCAGTACTTC. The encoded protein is CASSPLAEFYEQYF.

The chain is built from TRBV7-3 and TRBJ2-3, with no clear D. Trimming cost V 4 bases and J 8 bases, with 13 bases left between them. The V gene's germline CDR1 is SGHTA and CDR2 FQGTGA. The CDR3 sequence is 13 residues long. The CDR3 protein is CASSSGDPATQYF. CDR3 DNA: TGTGCCAGCAGCTCCGGAGACCCTGCTACGCAGTATTTT. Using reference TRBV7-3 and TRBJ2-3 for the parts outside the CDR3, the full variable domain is GAGVSQTPSNKVTEKGKYVELRCDPISGHTALYWYRQSLGQGPEFLIYFQGTGAADDSGLPNDRFFAVRPEGSVSTLKIQRTERGDSAVYLCASSSGDPATQYFGPGTRLTVL.

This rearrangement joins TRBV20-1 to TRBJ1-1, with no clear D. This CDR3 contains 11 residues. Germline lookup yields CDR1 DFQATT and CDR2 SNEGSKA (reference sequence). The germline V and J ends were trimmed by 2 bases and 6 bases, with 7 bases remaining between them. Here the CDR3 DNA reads TGCAGTGCTAGACCGTCCCCTGAAGCTTTCTTT. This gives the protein CSARPSPEAFF.

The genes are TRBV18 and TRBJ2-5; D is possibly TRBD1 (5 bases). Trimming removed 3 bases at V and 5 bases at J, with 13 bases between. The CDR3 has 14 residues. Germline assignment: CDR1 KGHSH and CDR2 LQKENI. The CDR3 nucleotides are TGTGCCAGCTCACCGGTCCAGTGGGGCGAGACCCAGTACTTC. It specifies CASSPVQWGETQYF.

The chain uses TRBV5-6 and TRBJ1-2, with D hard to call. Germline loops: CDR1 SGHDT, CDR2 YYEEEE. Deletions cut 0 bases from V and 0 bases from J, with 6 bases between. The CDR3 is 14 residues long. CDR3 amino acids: CASSLGGPNYGYTF. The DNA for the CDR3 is TGTGCCAGCAGCTTGGGCGGGCCTAACTATGGCTACACCTTC.

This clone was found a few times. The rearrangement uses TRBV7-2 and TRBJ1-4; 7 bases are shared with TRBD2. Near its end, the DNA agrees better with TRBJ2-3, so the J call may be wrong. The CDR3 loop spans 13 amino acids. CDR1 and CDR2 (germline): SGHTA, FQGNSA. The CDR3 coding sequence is TGTGCCAGCAGCTTTAGGGGAGGGGACTCCCAGTATTTT. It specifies CASSFRGGDSQYF.

The CDR3 coding sequence is TGTGCCAGCAGCTTGGACAGGCTCTATGGCTACACCTTC. This sequence encodes CASSLDRLYGYTF. This chain connects TRBV5-6 to TRBJ1-2; possibly TRBD1 for D (5 bases). The CDR3 length is 13 residues. Deletions cut 0 bases from V and 4 bases from J, with 7 bases between. Germline V gene sequence: CDR1 SGHDT, CDR2 YYEEEE.